A selection of T cell receptor beta chains follows, all from one sample in a study of regulatory T cells in long-lasting Graves disease. Via MiXCR, TCRdb re-called the multiplex PCR reads, giving one row per CDR3 protein. The table lists approximately 210,000 distinct CDR3 sequences, about 17% of them singletons. The sequencing here drew on peripheral blood mononuclear cells (PBMCs), taken at new diagnosis, from a patient treated with antithyroid drugs. All receptors derive from a female donor with Graves disease. The CDR3 runs from the conserved cysteine through the conserved F or W. The D gene is left open where the match is weak. Clone size, where shown, is once, few, many, or a class for clones that have expanded.

V	J	size	D	DNA	CDR3
TRBV9	TRBJ2-7	many	.	TGTGCCAGCAGCGTAGGTAGTGCAGACTACGAGCAGTACTTC	CASSVGSADYEQYF
TRBV12-3/TRBV12-4	TRBJ2-5	many	.	TGTGCCAGCCGATCCCGGGGCCAAGAGACCCAGTACTTC	CASRSRGQETQYF
TRBV5-4	TRBJ2-3	many	.	TGTGCCAGCAGTCCCGGTAGCATAGATACGCAGTATTTT	CASSPGSIDTQYF
TRBV5-1	TRBJ2-4	many	.	TGCGCCAGCAGCTTGGGTGACGGGGGAAACATTCAGTACTTC	CASSLGDGGNIQYF
TRBV20-1	TRBJ1-5	many	.	TGCAGTGCCGAGGGGGTTGGGGACCAGCATTTT	CSAEGVGDQHF
TRBV19	TRBJ1-5	few	.	TGTGCCAGTAGTATGGGGGAAAACCAGCCCCAGCATTTT	CASSMGENQPQHF
TRBV9	TRBJ1-1	many	.	TGTGCCAGCAGCGGGGGTTCGTTGGCTGGCACTGAAGCTTTCTTT	CASSGGSLAGTEAFF
TRBV30	TRBJ2-7	many	TRBD2	TGTGCCTGGAGTGTAGCGGGACTAGGGAACGAGCAGTACTTC	CAWSVAGLGNEQYF
TRBV6-5	TRBJ1-1	many	.	TGTGCCAGCAGTTACCCTGGACAAGGGAGCACTGAAGCTTTCTTT	CASSYPGQGSTEAFF
TRBV5-6	TRBJ2-7	many	.	TGTGCCAGCAGCTTTGGCGGAGGTGGTGAGCAGTACTTC	CASSFGGGGEQYF
TRBV6-2/TRBV6-3	TRBJ1-1	many	.	TGTGCCAGCAGTTACTTGGGTTTCGCTGAAGCTTTCTTT	CASSYLGFAEAFF
TRBV7-2	TRBJ2-5	many	TRBD1	TGTGCCACCGGGGACAGGGGCCAAGAGACCCAGTACTTC	CATGDRGQETQYF
TRBV15	TRBJ2-1	many	.	TGTGCCACCAGCGTAAGGACTGTGGGGCCCAATGAGCAGTTCTTC	CATSVRTVGPNEQFF
TRBV6-2/TRBV6-3	TRBJ2-1	many	TRBD2	TGTGCCAGCAGCGTAGCGGGAGATATCAATGAGCAGTTCTTC	CASSVAGDINEQFF
TRBV20-1	TRBJ1-1	many	TRBD1	TGCAGTGCTAGTGGGGACAGGGGAAGGAACACTGAAGCTTTCTTT	CSASGDRGRNTEAFF
TRBV5-1	TRBJ2-5	.	TRBD2	TGCGCCAGCAGCAAGAGCGGGATAAACGGAGAGACCCAGTACTTC	CASSKSGINGETQYF
TRBV30	TRBJ1-3	many	TRBD1	TGTGCCTGGACCATCAACCGGGACAGGGCCCCGATGACTGGAAACACCATATATTTT	CAWTINRDRAPMTGNTIYF
TRBV18	TRBJ1-6	many	TRBD1	TGTGCCAGCTCACTGGACAGGGAGAGCTCCTATAATTCACCCCTCCACTTT	CASSLDRESSYNSPLHF
TRBV18	TRBJ2-5	many	.	TGTGCCAGCTCACCACGGAGTGGGTCGGGAATTTCGGCTGGGCAAGAGACCCAGTACTTC	CASSPRSGSGISAGQETQYF
TRBV6-1	TRBJ2-7	few	.	TGTGCCAGCCTGCGTACAGGGTACGAGCAGTACTTC	CASLRTGYEQYF
TRBV18	TRBJ1-2	.	TRBD1	TGTGCCAGCTCCCAGGGACAGGAGAACTATGGCTACACCTTC	CASSQGQENYGYTF
TRBV20-1	TRBJ2-5	many	TRBD2	TGCAGTGCCATTAGCGGGAGTAACCAAGAGACCCAGTACTTC	CSAISGSNQETQYF